The clone carrying this TCR beta chain was counted many times. Its antigen is unidentified. This sample is part of a study of T cells in Graves' hyperthyroidism and ophthalmopathy. Study results and caveats: Onset of ophthalmopathy came a median around 6.5 months after the model predicted it.

Disease duration under 2 months; hyperthyroidism patients were aged 18 to 65. Every diagnosis used clinical symptoms, serum thyroxine and TRAb, thyroid ultrasound and orbital computed tomography. The blood specimen was taken at initial hyperthyroidism diagnosis, before any ophthalmopathy symptoms. The germline gives CDR1 SEHNR, CDR2 FQNEAQ (reference sequence). With 1 base removed from V and 2 bases from J, the gap between germline ends came to 11 bases. The CDR3 is made up of 15 amino acids. From RNA transcripts, TCR beta CDR3 regions were amplified. RT-PCR in the first round (using the HTBI primer set) targeted the TCR CDR3. TCRdb ran MiXCR on the multiplex PCR reads and lists one entry per CDR3 protein. This table has about 360,000 distinct CDR3 sequences, about 14% appearing once.

This receptor was identified in a man aged 25-45 years with Graves' hyperthyroidism that later progressed to Graves' ophthalmopathy. Sequenced input: blood. The chain carries TRBV7-9 and TRBJ1-2; D gene ambiguous. The CDR3 DNA is TGTGCCAGCAGCTTAGGCCCGGGAAAGAACTATGGCTACACCTTC. Translating it yields CASSLGPGKNYGYTF.